This T cell receptor (beta chain) was documented in a study of post-analysis software for immune sequencing data. The study's findings and limits: Controls had lower frequencies than patients of roughly five TRBV segments, which included TRBV5-6, TRBV5-1 and TRBV20-1. A significant reduction in normalized Chao1 diversity was observed in multiple sclerosis patients versus controls.

CDR1 is SSHAT, CDR2 FNYEAQ, per germline (reference sequence). The CDR3 totals 13 residues. Presence of unique molecular identifiers characterized the TCR beta cDNA libraries. MiXCR was run by TCRdb on the PCR reads, yielding one entry per CDR3 protein. Counted here are fewer than 850,000 distinct CDR3 sequences, approximately 44% occurring once; the ten biggest clones make up approximately 5%. This clonotype was recorded many times. What it binds is not known. Germline is not matched at one junction end, which may reflect a read error. This TCR was sampled from a girl aged 10 to 17 with multiple sclerosis. This rearrangement joins TRBV7-7 to TRBJ2-3; D is perhaps TRBD2 (5 bases). Sequenced input: blood. The CDR3 DNA reads as TGTGCTAGCAGCTTCGGGGAAGCAGATACGCAGTATTTT. Protein sequence: CASSFGEADTQYF.